This TCR beta chain was retrieved from a study of shared clonotypes between healthy human individuals. Points from the study as a whole: Shared clonotypes across all four donors exceeded non-shared ones in generation probability. As a rule, naive subsets had a larger estimated richness than memory subsets.

This CDR3 contains 15 residues. The V and J ends lost 3 bases and 6 bases respectively, with 20 bases between them. Germline V CDR1 and CDR2: GTSNPN, SVGIG (reference sequence). Study processing details: Filtering was not the same, since immunoSEQ gave junction-only sequences without quality scores. Using immunoSEQ multiplex PCR, the repertoire was profiled, and TCRdb retains in-frame clones only, with some absent. V, J and clone size are taken as reported in that table, and D and trimming were inferred from the DNA itself. This table has millions of clones, roughly 95% appearing once. Turning to this clone: Its antigen is unidentified.

Selected positively for CCR7 and CD45RO-negative, naive CD8 cells excluded terminally differentiated effector memory CD45RA+ cells. The receptor comes from a young man in good health. Sequencing input: naive CD8+ T cells sorted from blood. The chain employs TRBV30 and TRBJ1-2; D gene ambiguous. The CDR3 is CAWRTPGGGRDGYTF. The CDR3 DNA reads as TGTGCCTGGAGAACGCCGGGAGGAGGGAGGGATGGCTACACCTTC. Looking up the rest from reference TRBV30 and TRBJ1-2 gives the full variable domain: SQTIHQWPATLVQPVGSPLSLECTVEGTSNPNLYWYRQAAGRGLQLLFYSVGIGQISSEVPQNLSASRPQDRQFILSSKKLLLSDSGFYLCAWRTPGGGRDGYTFGSGTRLTVV.